This entry features one T cell receptor (beta chain) sequence. As yet, its antigen is unknown. The data are from a study of cytotoxic CD8 clonotypes in ibrutinib-treated CLL. Looking at the study overall: Responses comprised approximately 25 partial and 2 complete; at median approximately 70 months, approximately 15 remained remitted and about twelve progressed. Broader study findings: Progressing and sustained-remission patients had different sampling times. While tracking circulating CD8+ T-cell counts, baseline clonality exceeded that of age-matched healthy donors.

Only in-frame clones appear in the TCRdb table, and some are missing; sequencing was by immunoSEQ multiplex PCR. This table has some 150,000 clones, about 76% appearing once. Germline CDR1 reads SGHDT; CDR2 reads YYEEEE. The ends lost 4 bases at V and 2 bases at J; junction bases unmatched: 3. This CDR3 region has 13 residues. The chain has TRBV5-6 and TRBJ2-7; 7 bases agree with TRBD2. The sequence derives from a human donor with chronic lymphocytic leukemia. This material consisted of PBMCs, taken after 24 months of ibrutinib treatment. The CDR3 nucleotides read TGTGCCAGCAGCACCAGCGGGGCCTACGAGCAGTACTTC. This encodes CASSTSGAYEQYF.